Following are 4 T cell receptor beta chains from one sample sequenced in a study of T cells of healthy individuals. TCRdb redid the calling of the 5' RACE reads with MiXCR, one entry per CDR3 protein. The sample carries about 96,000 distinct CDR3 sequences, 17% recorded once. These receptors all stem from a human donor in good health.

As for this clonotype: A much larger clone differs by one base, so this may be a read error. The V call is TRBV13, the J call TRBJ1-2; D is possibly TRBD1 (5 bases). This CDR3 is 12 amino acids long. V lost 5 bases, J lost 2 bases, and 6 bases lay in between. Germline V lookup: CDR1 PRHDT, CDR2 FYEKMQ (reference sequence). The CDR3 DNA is TGTGCCAGCAGCCCAGGGAACTATGGCTACACCTTC. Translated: CASSPGNYGYTF.

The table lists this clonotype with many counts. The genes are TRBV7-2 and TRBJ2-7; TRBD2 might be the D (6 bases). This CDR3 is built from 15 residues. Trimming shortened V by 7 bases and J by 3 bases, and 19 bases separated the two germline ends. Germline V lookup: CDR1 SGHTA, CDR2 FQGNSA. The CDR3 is CASTFTGTPVYEQYF. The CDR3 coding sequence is TGTGCCAGCACCTTCACCGGGACTCCCGTCTACGAGCAGTACTTC.

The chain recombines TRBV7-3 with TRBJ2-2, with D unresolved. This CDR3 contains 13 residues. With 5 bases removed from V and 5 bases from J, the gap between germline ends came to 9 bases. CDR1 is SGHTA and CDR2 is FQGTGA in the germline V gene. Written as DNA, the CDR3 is TGTGCCAGCAGCACACCACCAACCGGGGAGCTGTTTTTT. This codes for CASSTPPTGELFF.

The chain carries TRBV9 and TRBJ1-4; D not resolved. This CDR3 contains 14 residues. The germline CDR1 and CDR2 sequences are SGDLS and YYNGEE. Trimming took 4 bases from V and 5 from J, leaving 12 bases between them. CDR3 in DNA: TGTGCCAGCAGCTCCCCCCGGGAAAATGAAAAACTGTTTTTT. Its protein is CASSSPRENEKLFF.